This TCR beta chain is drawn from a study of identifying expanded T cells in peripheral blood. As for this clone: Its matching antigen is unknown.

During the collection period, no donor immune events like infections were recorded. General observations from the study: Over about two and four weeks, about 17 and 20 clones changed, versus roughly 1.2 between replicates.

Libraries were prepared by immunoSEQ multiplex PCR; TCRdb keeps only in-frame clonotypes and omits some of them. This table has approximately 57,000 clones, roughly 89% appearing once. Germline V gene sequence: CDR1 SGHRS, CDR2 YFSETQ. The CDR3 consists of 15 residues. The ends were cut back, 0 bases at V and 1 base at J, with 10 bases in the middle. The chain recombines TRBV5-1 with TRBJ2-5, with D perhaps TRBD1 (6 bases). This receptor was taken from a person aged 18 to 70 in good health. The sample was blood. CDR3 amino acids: CASSLAGTPQETQYF. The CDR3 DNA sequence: TGCGCCAGCAGCTTGGCCGGGACACCCCAAGAGACCCAGTACTTC. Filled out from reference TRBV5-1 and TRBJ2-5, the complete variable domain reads KAGVTQTPRYLIKTRGQQVTLSCSPISGHRSVSWYQQTPGQGLQFLFEYFSETQRNKGNFPGRFSGRQFSNSRSEMNVSTLELGDSALYLCASSLAGTPQETQYFGPGTRLLVL.